A selection of T cell receptor beta chains follows, all from one sample in a study of blood T cell repertoires in COVID-19. Here immunoSEQ multiplex PCR was the method, and the copy in TCRdb shows in-frame clones only, minus some. Found here are around 370,000 clones, around 91% of them singletons; the top ten hold about 6.5%. The specimen was peripheral blood. Every receptor here comes from a man younger than 35 with active or convalescent COVID-19. The CDR3 runs from the conserved cysteine through the conserved F or W. Fields, in order: V gene, D gene, clone size, J gene, CDR3 DNA, CDR3 protein. D genes are given only for firm matches. Rows may omit the clone size; those that give it use once, few, many or a size class.

TRBV6-5	.	.	TRBJ1-6	TGTGCCAGCAGTTACGGGGGCAGCAATTCACCCCTCCACTTT	CASSYGGSNSPLHF
TRBV7-6	.	.	TRBJ2-7	TGTGCCAGCAGCCCCGGGGGTTGGGAGCAGTACTTC	CASSPGGWEQYF
TRBV5-1	.	many	TRBJ1-2	TGCGCCAGCAGCTTGGCCGGGACAAACTATGGCTACACCTTC	CASSLAGTNYGYTF
TRBV6-5	TRBD1	once	TRBJ1-5	TGTGCCAGCAGTTACACAGGGGGTGGCCAGCCCCAGCATTTT	CASSYTGGGQPQHF
TRBV15	.	.	TRBJ1-1	TGTGCCACCAATCTGGGGGGTGGGGACACTGAAGCTTTCTTT	CATNLGGGDTEAFF
TRBV18	TRBD1	.	TRBJ1-5	TGTGCCAGCTCGGGTTCCGGGACAGGTACTCAGCCCCAGCATTTT	CASSGSGTGTQPQHF
TRBV7-2	.	.	TRBJ2-3	TGTGCCAGCAGCCCGGGGGGCTGGAGCACAGATACGCAGTATTTT	CASSPGGWSTDTQYF
TRBV24-1	.	once	TRBJ2-1	TGTGCCACCAGTGACACTCCCGGTTACAATGAGCAGTTCTTC	CATSDTPGYNEQFF
TRBV29-1	.	once	TRBJ2-7	TGCAGCGCCCTAGGGAGTTCCTACGAGCAGTACTTC	CSALGSSYEQYF
TRBV4-2	TRBD1	.	TRBJ2-1	TGTGCCAGCAGCCAGTACTCGACAGGGAACTACAATGAGCAGTTCTTC	CASSQYSTGNYNEQFF
TRBV11-3	TRBD2	.	TRBJ2-1	TGTGCCAGCAGCTTAGGGCTAGCGGGAGGCCCAAGTTGGGAGCAGTTCTTC	CASSLGLAGGPSWEQFF
TRBV7-3	.	.	TRBJ2-6	TGTGCCAGCAGCTTAGTTGGAACGTCTGGGGCCAACGTGCTGACTTTC	CASSLVGTSGANVLTF
TRBV27	.	once	TRBJ2-1	TGTGCCAGCTTTTCAGAACGCTCCTACAATGAGCAGTTCTTC	CASFSERSYNEQFF
TRBV19	TRBD1	.	TRBJ2-2	TGTGCCAGTAGATTAAGGGACAGATACACCGGGGAGCTGTTTTTT	CASRLRDRYTGELFF
TRBV9	TRBD1	.	TRBJ2-7	TGTGCCAGCAGCGAGACAGGGGTAAAGGACGAGCAGTACTTC	CASSETGVKDEQYF
TRBV9	.	.	TRBJ2-3	TGTGCCAGCAGCGCCGGCAGTTCTCTAGGCACGGATACGCAGTATTTT	CASSAGSSLGTDTQYF
TRBV2	.	.	TRBJ2-7	TGTGCCAGCAGTTTAATGACAGAGTACGAGCAGTACTTC	CASSLMTEYEQYF
TRBV15	TRBD2	.	TRBJ2-1	TGTGCCACCAGCAGAGATCGGACTAGCGGGAGGCATGAGCAGTTCTTC	CATSRDRTSGRHEQFF
TRBV7-2	TRBD1	.	TRBJ1-2	TGTGCCAGCAGCGAACAGGGGGACTGGAGCTATGGCTACACCTTC	CASSEQGDWSYGYTF
TRBV19	.	.	TRBJ2-1	TGTGCCAGTAGTAGAGAGACATACAATGAGCAGTTCTTC	CASSRETYNEQFF
TRBV28	.	.	TRBJ1-2	TGTGCCAGCAGTCGACCTGGGAGCTATGGCTACACCTTC	CASSRPGSYGYTF
TRBV6-5	.	.	TRBJ2-1	TGTGCCAGCAGGAGAACGGGGAATGAGCAGTTCTTC	CASRRTGNEQFF
TRBV3-1/TRBV3-2	.	few	TRBJ1-5	TGTGCCAGCAGCCCACAGGCATATAGCAATCAGCCCCAGCATTTT	CASSPQAYSNQPQHF
TRBV6-2/TRBV6-3	.	.	TRBJ2-1	TGTGCCAGCAGTTACAATTATCAGGCCCTGTTCGCCAATGAGCAGTTCTTC	CASSYNYQALFANEQFF
TRBV5-8	TRBD1	.	TRBJ2-7	TGTGCCAGCAGCTCGCCCGGGACAGCGATCTCCTACGAGCAGTACTTC	CASSSPGTAISYEQYF
TRBV7-2	.	once	TRBJ2-5	TGTGCCAGCAGCTCCAACCCCTGGCTCCAAGAGACCCAGTACTTC	CASSSNPWLQETQYF
TRBV6-5	.	.	TRBJ2-5	TGTGCCAGCAGCCCGGCGGGAACCTCCCAAGAGACCCAGTACTTC	CASSPAGTSQETQYF
TRBV3-1/TRBV3-2	.	.	TRBJ1-1	TGTGCCAGCAGCCAAGGGTACAGGGCTAACACTGAAGCTTTCTTT	CASSQGYRANTEAFF
TRBV28	TRBD1	.	TRBJ2-7	TGTGCCAGCAGTTCGGGACAGGGGTTTTACGAGCAGTACTTC	CASSSGQGFYEQYF
TRBV24-1	TRBD2	few	TRBJ2-1	TGTGCCACCAGTGATTCACTGGGTGCGGGAGTTGAGCAGTTCTTC	CATSDSLGAGVEQFF
TRBV6-5	TRBD1	.	TRBJ1-2	TGTGCCAGCAGTCGACAGGGACCCTATGGCTACACCTTC	CASSRQGPYGYTF
TRBV28	.	.	TRBJ2-7	TGTGCCAGCAGCTCAGCCTACGAGCAGTACTTC	CASSSAYEQYF
TRBV19	TRBD1	.	TRBJ2-1	TGTGCCAGTAGTAAGCAGGGGGCATACAATGAGCAGTTCTTC	CASSKQGAYNEQFF
TRBV9	TRBD2	.	TRBJ2-1	TGTGCCAGCAGCGAGAAACTAGCGAACAATGAGCAGTTCTTC	CASSEKLANNEQFF
TRBV28	.	.	TRBJ1-5	TGTGCCAGCTTTGACACCAATCAGCCCCAGCATTTT	CASFDTNQPQHF
TRBV29-1	TRBD2	.	TRBJ2-7	TGCAGCGTACCCGGGACTAGCGGAAGCTCCTACGACGAGCAGTACTTC	CSVPGTSGSSYDEQYF
TRBV7-8	.	.	TRBJ1-1	TGTGCCAGCAGCTTAAGGACAGCGAACACTGAAGCTTTCTTT	CASSLRTANTEAFF
TRBV24-1	TRBD1	.	TRBJ2-7	TGTGCCACCAGTGATCCTGCGAACGTCGGACAGGGTCCGACCTACGAGCAGTACTTC	CATSDPANVGQGPTYEQYF
TRBV28	TRBD1	.	TRBJ1-2	TGTGCCAGCAGTCCAAAGACAGGGAACTATGGCTACACCTTC	CASSPKTGNYGYTF
TRBV6-5	.	.	TRBJ1-6	TGTGCCAGCAGCCTAATGGACAGCCCCCCACCACCCCTCCACTTT	CASSLMDSPPPPLHF
TRBV7-2	.	.	TRBJ2-4	TGTGCCAGCAGCTTACCCCCTATGGAAAACATTCAGTACTTC	CASSLPPMENIQYF
TRBV27	TRBD2	.	TRBJ2-7	TGTGCCAGCAGTTTCTCCGCCGGGACTAGCGTCTACGAGCAGTACTTC	CASSFSAGTSVYEQYF
TRBV19	TRBD1	many	TRBJ2-3	TGTGCCAGTACCCCGACAGGGGGCCTCTTAGATACGCAGTATTTT	CASTPTGGLLDTQYF
TRBV18	.	.	TRBJ1-3	TGTGCCAGCTCACCTTTCCCGGGATTGAGCTCTGGAAACACCATATATTTT	CASSPFPGLSSGNTIYF
TRBV4-1	TRBD2	.	TRBJ2-2	TGCGCCAGCAGCCAGGGACTAGTAGGGGGGGAGCTGTTTTTT	CASSQGLVGGELFF
TRBV5-6	.	once	TRBJ2-7	TGTGCCAGCAGCTTGTGGCGGGACGCCTACGAGCAGTACTTC	CASSLWRDAYEQYF
TRBV5-4	.	.	TRBJ1-3	TGTGCCAGCAGGGGGGGAGGAGGAAACACCATATATTTT	CASRGGGGNTIYF
TRBV5-1	.	.	TRBJ1-4	TGCGCCAGCAGCCCCGGGGACACGAATGAAAAACTGTTTTTT	CASSPGDTNEKLFF
TRBV7-6	TRBD2	.	TRBJ2-1	TGTGCCAGCAGCTCGACTAGCGGGGGATACAATGAGCAGTTCTTC	CASSSTSGGYNEQFF
TRBV4-3	.	.	TRBJ1-5	TGCGCCAGCAGCCAAGATCTTAGGAGAGGAAATCAGCCCCAGCATTTT	CASSQDLRRGNQPQHF
TRBV5-1	.	.	TRBJ1-6	TGCGCCAGCCGACTCCAGGGCCGAGTCAATTCACCCCTCCACTTT	CASRLQGRVNSPLHF
TRBV3-1/TRBV3-2	.	.	TRBJ1-1	TGTGCCAGCAGCCAGGCCTCGAGGAACGGTGAAGCTTTCTTT	CASSQASRNGEAFF
TRBV14	.	.	TRBJ1-6	TGTGCCAGCAGCACCCAGGGAATTCGGTCACCCCTCCACTTT	CASSTQGIRSPLHF
TRBV12-3/TRBV12-4	.	.	TRBJ2-3	TGTGCCAGCTCTCCGGGCACAGATACGCAGTATTTT	CASSPGTDTQYF